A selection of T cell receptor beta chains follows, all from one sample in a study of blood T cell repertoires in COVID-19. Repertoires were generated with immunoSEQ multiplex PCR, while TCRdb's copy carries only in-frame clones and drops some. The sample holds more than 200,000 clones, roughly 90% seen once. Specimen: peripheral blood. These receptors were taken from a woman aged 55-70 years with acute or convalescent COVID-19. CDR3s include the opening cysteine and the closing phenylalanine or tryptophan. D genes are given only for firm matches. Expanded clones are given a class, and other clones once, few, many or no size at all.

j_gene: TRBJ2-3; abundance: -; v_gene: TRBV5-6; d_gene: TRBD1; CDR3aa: CASSFGTGFTDTQYF; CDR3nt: TGTGCCAGCAGCTTCGGGACAGGATTCACAGATACGCAGTATTTT
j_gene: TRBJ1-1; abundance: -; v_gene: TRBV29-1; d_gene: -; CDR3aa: CSGREGIGTEAFF; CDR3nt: TGCAGCGGGCGGGAGGGCATAGGCACTGAAGCTTTCTTT
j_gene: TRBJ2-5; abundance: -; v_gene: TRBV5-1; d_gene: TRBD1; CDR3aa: CASSKQGAQETQYF; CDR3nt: TGCGCCAGCAGTAAACAGGGGGCCCAAGAGACCCAGTACTTC
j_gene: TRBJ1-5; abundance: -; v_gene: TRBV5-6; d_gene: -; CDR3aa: CASSLGGQAGNNQPQHF; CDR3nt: TGTGCCAGCAGCTTGGGAGGGCAGGCCGGGAATAATCAGCCCCAGCATTTT
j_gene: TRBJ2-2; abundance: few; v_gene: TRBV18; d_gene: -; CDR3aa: CATNYGGELFF; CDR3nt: TGTGCCACCAACTACGGCGGGGAGCTGTTTTTT
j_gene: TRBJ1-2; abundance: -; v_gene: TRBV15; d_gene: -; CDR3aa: CATSRDQGYGYTF; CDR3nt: TGTGCCACCAGCAGAGACCAGGGGTATGGCTACACCTTC
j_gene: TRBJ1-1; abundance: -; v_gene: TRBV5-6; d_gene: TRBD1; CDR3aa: CASRTGTGLMNTEAFF; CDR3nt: TGTGCCAGCAGAACTGGGACAGGGCTCATGAACACTGAAGCTTTCTTT
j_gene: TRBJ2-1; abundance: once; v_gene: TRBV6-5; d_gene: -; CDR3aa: CASSYRSRGKGEQFF; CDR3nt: TGTGCCAGCAGTTACAGGTCCAGGGGCAAAGGGGAGCAGTTCTTC
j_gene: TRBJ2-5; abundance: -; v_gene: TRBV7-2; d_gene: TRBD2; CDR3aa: CASNPLAGVRETQYF; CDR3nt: TGTGCCAGCAACCCTTTAGCGGGAGTGCGAGAGACCCAGTACTTC
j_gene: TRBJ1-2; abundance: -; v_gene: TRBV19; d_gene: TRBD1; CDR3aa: CASSSRDRVNGYTF; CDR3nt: TGTGCCAGTAGTTCCCGGGACAGGGTAAATGGCTACACCTTC
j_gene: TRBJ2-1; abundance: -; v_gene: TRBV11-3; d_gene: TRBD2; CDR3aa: CASSSLAGAGEQFF; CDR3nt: TGTGCCAGCAGCTCGCTAGCGGGAGCGGGTGAGCAGTTCTTC
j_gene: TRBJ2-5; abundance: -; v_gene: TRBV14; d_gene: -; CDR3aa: CASSQVRPRETQYF; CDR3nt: TGTGCCAGCAGCCAAGTGAGGCCACGGGAGACCCAGTACTTC
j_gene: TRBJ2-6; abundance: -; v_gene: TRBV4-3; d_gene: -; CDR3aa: CASSQGYGYGANVLTF; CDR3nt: TGCGCCAGCAGCCAAGGATACGGGTACGGGGCCAACGTCCTGACTTTC
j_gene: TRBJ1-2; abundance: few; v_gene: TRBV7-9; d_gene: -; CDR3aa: CASSSNSASYGYTF; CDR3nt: TGTGCCAGCAGCTCTAACTCCGCATCCTATGGCTACACCTTC
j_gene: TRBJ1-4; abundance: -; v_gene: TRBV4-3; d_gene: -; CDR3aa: CASSQRHRGEEKLFF; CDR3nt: TGCGCCAGCAGCCAAAGACATCGGGGTGAAGAAAAACTGTTTTTT
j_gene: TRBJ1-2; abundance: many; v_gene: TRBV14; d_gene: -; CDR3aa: CASSQARAYGYTF; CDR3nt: TGTGCCAGCAGCCAAGCCCGCGCCTATGGCTACACCTTC
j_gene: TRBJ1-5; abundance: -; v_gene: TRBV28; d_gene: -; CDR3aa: CASSLDRGSTQPQHF; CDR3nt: TGTGCCAGCAGTTTAGATAGGGGGAGTACTCAGCCCCAGCATTTT
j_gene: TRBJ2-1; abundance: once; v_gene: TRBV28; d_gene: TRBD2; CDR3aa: CASSSLVGRASYNEQFF; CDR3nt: TGTGCCAGCAGTTCATTAGTCGGGAGGGCCTCCTACAATGAGCAGTTCTTC
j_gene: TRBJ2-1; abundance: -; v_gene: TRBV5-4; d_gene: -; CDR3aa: CASSFQGRVYNEQFF; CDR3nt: TGTGCCAGCAGCTTTCAGGGGAGGGTTTACAATGAGCAGTTCTTC
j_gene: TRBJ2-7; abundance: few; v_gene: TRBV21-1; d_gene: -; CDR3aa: CASSVLKMDISRAFPTAYEQYF; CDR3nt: TGTGCCAGCAGCGTATTAAAGATGGACATAAGCAGGGCCTTCCCAACCGCCTACGAGCAGTACTTC
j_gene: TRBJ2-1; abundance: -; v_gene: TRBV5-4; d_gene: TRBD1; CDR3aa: CASSFRGNEQFF; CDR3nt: TGTGCCAGCAGCTTCAGGGGGAATGAGCAGTTCTTC
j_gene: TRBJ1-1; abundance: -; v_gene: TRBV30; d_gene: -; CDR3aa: CAWIQSTEAFF; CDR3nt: TGTGCCTGGATCCAGTCCACTGAAGCTTTCTTT
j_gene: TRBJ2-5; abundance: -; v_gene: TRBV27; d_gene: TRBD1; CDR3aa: CASILPGQGSETQYF; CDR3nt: TGTGCCAGCATTTTACCGGGACAGGGGAGTGAGACCCAGTACTTC
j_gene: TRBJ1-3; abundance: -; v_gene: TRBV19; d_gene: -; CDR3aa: CASQGVGNTIYF; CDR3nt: TGTGCCAGCCAAGGGGTTGGAAACACCATATATTTT
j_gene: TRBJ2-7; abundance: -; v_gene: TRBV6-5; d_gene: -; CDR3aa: CASCRDIYEQYF; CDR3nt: TGTGCCAGCTGCCGGGACATCTACGAGCAGTACTTC
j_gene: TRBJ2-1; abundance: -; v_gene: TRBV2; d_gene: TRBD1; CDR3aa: CASLQGAPDNGQFF; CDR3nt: TGTGCCAGCCTACAGGGGGCGCCGGACAATGGGCAGTTCTTC
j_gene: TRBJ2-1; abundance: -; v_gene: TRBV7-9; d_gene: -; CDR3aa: CASSLGHNNEQFF; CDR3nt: TGTGCCAGCAGCTTGGGCCATAACAATGAGCAGTTCTTC
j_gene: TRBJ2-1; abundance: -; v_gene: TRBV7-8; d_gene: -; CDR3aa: CASSLAEERYNEQFF; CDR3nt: TGTGCCAGCAGCTTAGCAGAGGAACGCTACAATGAGCAGTTCTTC
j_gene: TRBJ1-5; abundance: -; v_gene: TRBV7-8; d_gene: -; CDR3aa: CASSLGLLGSEAQHF; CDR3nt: TGTGCCAGCAGCTTAGGATTACTGGGGAGCGAGGCCCAGCATTTT
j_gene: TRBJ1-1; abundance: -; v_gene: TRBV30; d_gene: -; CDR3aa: CAWQGGTEAFF; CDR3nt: TGTGCCTGGCAAGGAGGCACTGAAGCTTTCTTT
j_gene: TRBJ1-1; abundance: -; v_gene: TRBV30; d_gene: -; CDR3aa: CAWSIGRDAFF; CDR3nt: TGTGCCTGGAGTATAGGGAGGGACGCTTTCTTT
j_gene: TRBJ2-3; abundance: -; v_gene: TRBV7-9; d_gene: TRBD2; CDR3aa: CASSSGVLADITDTQYF; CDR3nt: TGTGCCAGCAGCTCCGGAGTACTAGCGGATATCACAGATACGCAGTATTTT
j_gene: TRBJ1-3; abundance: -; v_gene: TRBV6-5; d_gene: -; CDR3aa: CASSYDSSSGNTIYF; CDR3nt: TGTGCCAGCAGTTACGACAGCAGCTCTGGAAACACCATATATTTT
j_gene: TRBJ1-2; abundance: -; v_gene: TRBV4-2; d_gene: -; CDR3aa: CASSQATRVPYGYTF; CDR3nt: TGTGCCAGCAGCCAAGCTACCAGGGTGCCGTATGGCTACACCTTC
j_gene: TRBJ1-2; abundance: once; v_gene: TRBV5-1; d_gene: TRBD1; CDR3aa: CASSLGQGRSNYGYTF; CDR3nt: TGCGCCAGCAGCCTGGGACAGGGGCGATCTAACTATGGCTACACCTTC
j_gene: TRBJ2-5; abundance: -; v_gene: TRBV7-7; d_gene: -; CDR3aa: CASSPDAGQRETQYF; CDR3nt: TGTGCCAGCAGCCCCGATGCAGGACAAAGAGAGACCCAGTACTTC
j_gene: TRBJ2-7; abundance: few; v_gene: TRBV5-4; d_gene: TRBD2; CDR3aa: CASSRGLAGGTEQYF; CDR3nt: TGTGCCAGCAGCCGGGGACTAGCGGGAGGAACTGAGCAGTACTTC
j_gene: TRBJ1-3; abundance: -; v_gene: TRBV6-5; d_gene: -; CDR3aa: CASSYSRGSGNTIYF; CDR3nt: TGTGCCAGCAGTTACTCGAGGGGGTCTGGAAACACCATATATTTT
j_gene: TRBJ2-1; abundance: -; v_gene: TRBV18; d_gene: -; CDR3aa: CASSPYSYNEQFF; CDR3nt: TGTGCCAGCTCACCCTATAGCTACAATGAGCAGTTCTTC
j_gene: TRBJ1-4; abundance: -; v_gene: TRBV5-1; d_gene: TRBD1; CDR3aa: CASSLVAGGTNEKLFF; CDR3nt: TGCGCCAGCAGCTTGGTCGCAGGGGGTACAAATGAAAAACTGTTTTTT
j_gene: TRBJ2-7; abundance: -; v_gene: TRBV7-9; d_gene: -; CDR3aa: CASSPPFLYEQYF; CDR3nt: TGTGCCAGCAGCCCCCCCTTTCTCTACGAGCAGTACTTC
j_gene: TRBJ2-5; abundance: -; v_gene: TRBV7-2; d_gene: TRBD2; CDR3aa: CASSKGTTAQETQYF; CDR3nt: TGTGCCAGCAGCAAAGGGACTACTGCCCAAGAGACCCAGTACTTC